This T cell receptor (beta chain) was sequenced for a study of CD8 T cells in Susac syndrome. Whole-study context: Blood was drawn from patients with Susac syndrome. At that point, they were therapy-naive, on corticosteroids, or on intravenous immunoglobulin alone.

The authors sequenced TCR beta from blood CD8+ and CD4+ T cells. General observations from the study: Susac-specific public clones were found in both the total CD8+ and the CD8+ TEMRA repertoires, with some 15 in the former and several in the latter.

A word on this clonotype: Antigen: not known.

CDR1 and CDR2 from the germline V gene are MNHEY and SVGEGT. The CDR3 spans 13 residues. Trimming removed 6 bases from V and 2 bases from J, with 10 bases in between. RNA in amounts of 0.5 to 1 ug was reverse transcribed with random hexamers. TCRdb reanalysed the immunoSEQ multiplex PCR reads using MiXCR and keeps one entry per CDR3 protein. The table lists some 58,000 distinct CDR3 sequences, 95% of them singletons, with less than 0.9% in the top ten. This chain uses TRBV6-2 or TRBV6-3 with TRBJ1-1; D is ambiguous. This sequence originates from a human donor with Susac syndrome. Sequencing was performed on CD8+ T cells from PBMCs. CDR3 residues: CASRTGLNTEAFF. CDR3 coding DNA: TGTGCCAGCAGAACCGGGTTAAACACTGAAGCTTTCTTT.